These T cell receptor beta chains were read from a single sample in a study of blood T cell dynamics during melanoma immunotherapy. The data were produced by immunoSEQ multiplex PCR, yet TCRdb's version contains in-frame clones alone and is incomplete. The sample includes approximately 15,000 clones, about 84% of them seen just once. The source material was blood, sampled from a patient treated with checkpoint blockade. The origin of the receptors is a human donor with melanoma. The CDR3 runs from the conserved cysteine through the conserved F or W. D genes are given only for firm matches. Part of the rows lack a size; the others show once, few, many or a class for expanded clones.

.	TRBV7-9	.	TRBJ1-3	TGTGCCAGCAGCTTAGAGGCCAGGGCAAGAGGAAACACCATATATTTT	CASSLEARARGNTIYF
few	TRBV7-9	.	TRBJ1-3	TGTGCCAGCAGCTTATCCCCTCGGACGGCTGGAAACACCATATATTTT	CASSLSPRTAGNTIYF
.	TRBV2	.	TRBJ2-3	TGTGCCAGCAGTGGGGTCGGCAGGGGAAGCACAGATACGCAGTATTTT	CASSGVGRGSTDTQYF
.	TRBV5-1	.	TRBJ2-3	TGCGCCAGCAGTGACACGAGGGTCCCCACAGATACGCAGTATTTT	CASSDTRVPTDTQYF
.	TRBV19	.	TRBJ2-3	TGTGCCAGTAGTCCCCGCGGACGGGGCACAGATACGCAGTATTTT	CASSPRGRGTDTQYF
.	TRBV6-5	.	TRBJ2-5	TGTGCCAGCAGTTACACCGCGAAAGAGACCCAGTACTTC	CASSYTAKETQYF
.	TRBV7-9	.	TRBJ2-5	TGTGCCGACTTGGGGGGCCCCTTGGGAGAGACCCAGTACTTC	CADLGGPLGETQYF
few	TRBV25-1	.	TRBJ1-3	TGTGCCACCACATGGGGGTCTGGAAACACCATATATTTT	CATTWGSGNTIYF
.	TRBV30	TRBD1	TRBJ2-7	TGTGCCTGGAGAAGGGACAGGGGGCCCTACGAGCAGTACTTC	CAWRRDRGPYEQYF
.	TRBV12-5	.	TRBJ2-5	TGTGCTAGTGGCCCTGGAGGGGGCGGGACCCAGTACTTC	CASGPGGGGTQYF
.	TRBV5-1	.	TRBJ2-7	TGCGCCAGCAGCTTGACAGCATCCTACGAGCAGTACTTC	CASSLTASYEQYF
.	TRBV4-3	.	TRBJ2-5	TGCGCCAGCAGCCATCCCGACCGGGACGCCCAAGAGACCCAGTACTTC	CASSHPDRDAQETQYF
.	TRBV5-1	.	TRBJ1-6	TGCGCCAGCAGCTTGTCGCAGCTTCAGCTTCTGAATAATTCACCCCTCCACTTT	CASSLSQLQLLNNSPLHF
.	TRBV7-9	.	TRBJ1-2	TGTGCCAGCAGCTTAAGGGCAGGAGTTGGCTACACCTTC	CASSLRAGVGYTF
once	TRBV6-5	TRBD1	TRBJ1-5	TGTGCCAGCAGTACCGACAGGGGTCAGCCCCAGCATTTT	CASSTDRGQPQHF
.	TRBV5-8	.	TRBJ2-7	TGTGCCAGCAGCTTGTCGCGAGGGGTAAGGTCCTACGAGCAGTACTTC	CASSLSRGVRSYEQYF
.	TRBV2	TRBD1	TRBJ1-6	TGTGCCAGCACCAGAGGGACAGGGGGTATTTCACCCCTCCACTTT	CASTRGTGGISPLHF
.	TRBV9	TRBD1	TRBJ2-5	TGTGCCAGCAGCGTGGGGAACAGGGGTGGAGAGACCCAGTACTTC	CASSVGNRGGETQYF
.	TRBV6-5	.	TRBJ2-7	TGTGCCAGCAGTTACTCGGCGATCGGGGGGCACGAGCAGTACTTC	CASSYSAIGGHEQYF
.	TRBV7-3	TRBD1	TRBJ2-2	TGTGCCAGCAGCGACACAGGGGGCAAGGTTTCCGGGGAGCTGTTTTTT	CASSDTGGKVSGELFF
few	TRBV19	.	TRBJ1-1	TGTGCCATCAACCGACCGGATCTTAGGGCTTTCTTT	CAINRPDLRAFF
.	TRBV7-9	.	TRBJ1-5	TGTGCCAGCAGCTTTTCGGGACGCAATCAGCCCCAGCATTTT	CASSFSGRNQPQHF
.	TRBV7-3	TRBD2	TRBJ2-5	TGTGCCAGCAGCATCAGCGGGGGACTCGGGAGGGAGACCCAGTACTTC	CASSISGGLGRETQYF
.	TRBV7-2	.	TRBJ1-3	TGTGCCAGCAGCTGGGAGACAGGTTCAGCACCATTCACCATATATTTT	CASSWETGSAPFTIYF
.	TRBV19	.	TRBJ2-1	TGTGCCAGTAGTATTGAGGACATTTCCTACAATGAGCAGTTCTTC	CASSIEDISYNEQFF
.	TRBV4-1	.	TRBJ1-5	TGCGCCAGCAGCCAAGATAGTGGGAGAACCAATCAGCCCCAGCATTTT	CASSQDSGRTNQPQHF
.	TRBV12-5	TRBD2	TRBJ2-5	TGTGCTAGTGGTTTGGTAGTGACTAGCGGGGGGGAGACCCAGTACTTC	CASGLVVTSGGETQYF
.	TRBV18	.	TRBJ1-3	TGTGCCAGCTCACTCCAGGGCTCTGGAAACACCATATATTTT	CASSLQGSGNTIYF
.	TRBV7-9	.	TRBJ2-1	TGTGCCAGCAGCCACCGGGACACTCACAATGAGCAGTTCTTC	CASSHRDTHNEQFF
once	TRBV4-1	.	TRBJ2-3	TGCGCCAGCAGCCAAGCTGCGGGGATGCCGGGCACAGATACGCAGTATTTT	CASSQAAGMPGTDTQYF
.	TRBV28	TRBD1	TRBJ1-1	TGTGCCAGCAGAACCAGGGGGCGCGAGGTAGCTTTCTTT	CASRTRGREVAFF
.	TRBV30	.	TRBJ2-5	TGTGCCTGGAGTGTATCAGGCAGCGAGACCCAGTACTTC	CAWSVSGSETQYF
few	TRBV7-9	TRBD1	TRBJ2-2	TGTGCCAGCAGCCTACCACCGGGACAGCTGAACACCGGGGAGCTGTTTTTT	CASSLPPGQLNTGELFF
.	TRBV5-4	TRBD1	TRBJ1-2	TGTGCCAGCAGCTCTCAGGGGGCTGATGGCTACACCTTC	CASSSQGADGYTF
few	TRBV2	.	TRBJ1-2	TGTGCCAGCAGCCAAGGGAGCGGCTATGGCTACACCTTC	CASSQGSGYGYTF
.	TRBV6-6	.	TRBJ1-6	TGTGCCAGCAGTTTTCTCCCGGGGCGTTCACCCCTCCACTTT	CASSFLPGRSPLHF
.	TRBV10-1	.	TRBJ2-3	TGCGCCAGCAGTGTACCCAGACTATACACAGATACGCAGTATTTT	CASSVPRLYTDTQYF
.	TRBV6-1	.	TRBJ1-1	TGTGCCAGCAGCAGGGCAAGACAGGTTGAGACTGAAGCTTTCTTT	CASSRARQVETEAFF
.	TRBV2	TRBD1	TRBJ1-2	TGTGCCAGCAGTCGGGACAGGGTTAACTATGGCTACACCTTC	CASSRDRVNYGYTF
.	TRBV10-3	.	TRBJ1-1	TGTGCCATCAGTGGCAGGGCTCTGAACACTGAAGCTTTCTTT	CAISGRALNTEAFF
.	TRBV2	.	TRBJ1-5	TGTGCCAGCAGAGCCGGGGGGGGCATGAATCAGCCCCAGCATTTT	CASRAGGGMNQPQHF
.	TRBV6-1	.	TRBJ1-1	TGTGCCAGCACCCGAACAGGGAACACTGAAGCTTTCTTT	CASTRTGNTEAFF
.	TRBV5-1	.	TRBJ2-5	TGCGCCAGCAGCCCGTCCCCGGGGAGGAGAGAGACCCAGTACTTC	CASSPSPGRRETQYF
.	TRBV28	.	TRBJ2-5	TGTGCCAGCAGTTTAACAGAGCCCCAAGAGACCCAGTACTTC	CASSLTEPQETQYF
once	TRBV11-2	TRBD2	TRBJ2-3	TGTGCCAGCAGCTTCGGCGGGGGAAGCACAGATACGCAGTATTTT	CASSFGGGSTDTQYF
.	TRBV5-1	TRBD1	TRBJ1-1	TGCGCCAGCAGCCCATTACAGGGGAGGAGCACTGAAGCTTTCTTT	CASSPLQGRSTEAFF
.	TRBV7-2	.	TRBJ1-2	TGTGCCAGCAGCTGGACAGATTATGGCTACACCTTC	CASSWTDYGYTF
once	TRBV5-6	.	TRBJ2-1	TGTGCCAGCAGCCGGGACTGGAGCTCCTACAATGAGCAGTTCTTC	CASSRDWSSYNEQFF
few	TRBV9	.	TRBJ2-6	TGTGCCAGCAGCACTAATTGGGGGGCCTCTGGGGCCAACGTCCTGACTTTC	CASSTNWGASGANVLTF
.	TRBV20-1	.	TRBJ2-7	TGCAGTGCTGATGCTAGGGTTGGGCAGTACTTC	CSADARVGQYF
.	TRBV7-3	.	TRBJ2-2	TGTGCCAGCAGCTTCACAGGGTCCGGGGAGCTGTTTTTT	CASSFTGSGELFF
.	TRBV9	.	TRBJ1-6	TGTGCCAGCAGCCCGGCGGGGGGCAGGTCACCCCTCCACTTT	CASSPAGGRSPLHF
.	TRBV4-1	TRBD1	TRBJ2-3	TGCGCCAGCAGACAAAGCGACAGGGGGCAGGGAGATACGCAGTATTTT	CASRQSDRGQGDTQYF
.	TRBV2	.	TRBJ2-2	TGTGCCAGCAGTGAGGCAGGGAGTAACACCGGGGAGCTGTTTTTT	CASSEAGSNTGELFF